Listed below are T cell receptor beta chains from one sample, sequenced in a study of shared clonotypes between healthy human individuals. Here immunoSEQ multiplex PCR was the method, and the copy in TCRdb shows in-frame clones only, minus some. The sample holds over a million clones, roughly 74% seen once. The sequenced sample was memory CD4+ T cells from PBMCs. These receptors were obtained from a young man in good health. Some clones in this sample may be carry-over from other donors' samples. Each CDR3 is given with its conserved first and last residue. The D gene is left open where the match is weak. A row's size may be missing; if present it is once, few, many or a size class.

j_call clone_size d_call v_call cdr3_nt cdr3_aa
TRBJ2-7 . TRBD2 TRBV4-3 TGCGCCAGCAGCCAATTAACTGCGGGGGGTTACTACGAGCAGTACTTC CASSQLTAGGYYEQYF
TRBJ2-7 . . TRBV28 TGTGCCAGCAGTCCCCAGGGCAGGGGACCCTCCTACGAGCAGTACTTC CASSPQGRGPSYEQYF
TRBJ2-7 . . TRBV5-6 TGTGCCAGCAGCGACCCACAGGGTGCCCACGAGCAGTACTTC CASSDPQGAHEQYF
TRBJ1-1 . . TRBV6-5 TGTGCCAGCAGTTACCAGGGGCAAGCTTTCTTT CASSYQGQAFF
TRBJ1-1 . TRBD1 TRBV19 TGTGCCAGTATAGGGGGACAGGGCCTGAACACTGAAGCTTTCTTT CASIGGQGLNTEAFF
TRBJ1-4 once . TRBV5-1 TGCGCCAGCAGCTTGTTGGGGACGACTAATGAAAAACTGTTTTTT CASSLLGTTNEKLFF
TRBJ2-5 . . TRBV7-2 TGTGCCAGCAGCTTCGGGGGCTACCAAGAGACCCAGTACTTC CASSFGGYQETQYF
TRBJ2-7 . . TRBV15 TGTGCCACCAGCAGAGTCGAGAATCTCGGGGCCTTAACCTACGAGCAGTACTTC CATSRVENLGALTYEQYF
TRBJ2-1 . TRBD1 TRBV29-1 TGCAGCGTTGGGGGACAGGAGGTTTACAATGAGCAGTTCTTC CSVGGQEVYNEQFF
TRBJ2-1 . . TRBV7-9 TGTGCCAGCAGCTCCGGGTGGTCCTACAATGAGCAGTTCTTC CASSSGWSYNEQFF
TRBJ2-3 few . TRBV5-1 TGCGCCAGCAGCCCGGACGGGGGCGATCCCACCCGGGGGCAGTATTTT CASSPDGGDPTRGQYF
TRBJ1-5 once . TRBV4-1 TGCGCCAGCAGCCAGATTGCAGGTCAGCCCCAGCATTTT CASSQIAGQPQHF
TRBJ2-2 . . TRBV7-3 TGTGCCAGCAGCTTAACTGGTGACAAACCGTACACCGGGGAGCTGTTTTTT CASSLTGDKPYTGELFF
TRBJ1-5 few . TRBV7-2 TGTGCCAGCAGCTTAGCGGGGGCCGTCGGTCAGCCCCAGCATTTT CASSLAGAVGQPQHF
TRBJ2-7 . . TRBV30 TGTGCCTGGAAGTGGGATGGGATCGACGAGCAGTACTTC CAWKWDGIDEQYF
TRBJ2-1 . TRBD2 TRBV5-1 TGCGCCAGCGGACTTAGTACCTTAGCGGGAGGGTACAATGAGCAGTTCTTC CASGLSTLAGGYNEQFF
TRBJ1-2 . . TRBV9 TGTGCCAGCAGCCCGGGGGGTTTACAGGGCTATGGCTACACCTTC CASSPGGLQGYGYTF
TRBJ1-4 few TRBD1 TRBV28 TGTGCCAGCAGTCGAGGGGGGACAGGGTCAACCGAAAAACTGTTTTTT CASSRGGTGSTEKLFF
TRBJ2-2 once . TRBV4-3 TGCGCCAGCAGCCAGGGAGATAGCGGGACAGACACCGGGGAGCTGTTTTTT CASSQGDSGTDTGELFF
TRBJ2-5 . TRBD2 TRBV5-1 TGCGCCAGCGGAACTAGCGGGTACCAAGAGACCCAGTACTTC CASGTSGYQETQYF
TRBJ1-2 . . TRBV4-1 TGCGCCAGCAGCCAAGGGGGGGCCGGTCCGTATGGCTACACCTTC CASSQGGAGPYGYTF
TRBJ1-3 . . TRBV14 TGTGCCAGCAGCCGCCCTCGGGACGGCTCTGGAAACACCATATATTTT CASSRPRDGSGNTIYF